The next 14 T cell receptor beta chains were all read from a single sample in a study of blood T cell repertoires in COVID-19. Sequencing was performed with immunoSEQ multiplex PCR; in TCRdb, only in-frame clones are kept and a portion is missing. The sample gives around 71,000 clones, around nine tenths of which show up once; roughly 1.9% is in the top ten. Sequenced input: peripheral blood. These receptors originate from a woman in her sixties with acute or convalescent COVID-19.

The chain is built from TRBV5-1 and TRBJ2-7; 8 positions match TRBD1. In germline, CDR1 is SGHRS, CDR2 YFSETQ. The CDR3 loop spans 14 amino acids. The V gene end was trimmed by 0 bases and the J gene end by 7 bases; junction bases not matched to a gene: 6. CDR3 in DNA: TGCGCCAGCAGCTTGGTCCCAGGGGGCCAGGAGCAGTACTTC. It is translated as CASSLVPGGQEQYF.

The chain links TRBV27 to TRBJ2-7; D remains unclear. There are 14 residues in the CDR3. Trimming pared 3 bases from V and 1 base from J, leaving 10 bases between. Germline CDR1 reads MNHEY; CDR2 reads SMNVEV (reference sequence). CDR3 bases: TGTGCCAGCAGTTTGTCCAGGCAATCCTACGAGCAGTACTTC. It yields the protein CASSLSRQSYEQYF.

V gene TRBV12-3 or TRBV12-4 combines with J gene TRBJ1-2; 9 bases fit TRBD1. This CDR3 has 13 residues. V lost 3 bases to trimming and J lost 7 bases; unmatched junction nucleotides: 3. For the CDR3, the DNA is TGTGCCAGCAGTTTGGGGGACAGGGTTGGCTACACCTTC. Its translation: CASSLGDRVGYTF.

This clone was picked up one time. V is TRBV6-2 or TRBV6-3 and J is TRBJ2-7; TRBD1 aligns across 10 bases. After removal of 5 bases from V and 8 bases from J, the junction contained 18 bases not matched to a gene. CDR3 length: 17 amino acids. The germline gives CDR1 MNHEY, CDR2 SVGEGT. Here the CDR3 reads CASSPQRSGGQGPQQYF. The DNA of the CDR3 is TGTGCCAGCAGTCCCCAGAGAAGTGGGGGACAGGGGCCTCAGCAGTACTTC.

This clone showed up just a few times. The chain has TRBV9 and TRBJ2-3; 7 nucleotides align to TRBD2. Germline lookup yields CDR1 SGDLS and CDR2 YYNGEE. The length of the CDR3 is 15 residues. V was clipped by 4 bases and J by 2 bases; unmatched bases: 7. In nucleotides, the CDR3 is TGTGCCAGCAGCTCTCAGGAGCGGGACACAGATACGCAGTATTTT. It specifies CASSSQERDTDTQYF.

This clone was seen once. The chain has TRBV7-2 and TRBJ2-1; 7 bases agree with TRBD2. Trimming cost V 4 bases and J 0 bases; bases outside gene matches: 6. This CDR3 spans 16 amino acids. CDR1 is SGHTA and CDR2 is FQGNSA in the germline V gene. The CDR3 DNA sequence: TGTGCCAGCAGCTCCGGACTAGAGGGCTCCTACAATGAGCAGTTCTTC. The encoded protein is CASSSGLEGSYNEQFF.

The gene calls are TRBV27 and TRBJ2-3, with 7 positions matching TRBD2. This CDR3 has 17 residues. CDR1 and CDR2 from the germline V gene are MNHEY and SMNVEV (reference sequence). The ends lost 0 bases at V and 5 bases at J; junction bases unmatched: 11. The CDR3 loop is CASSLSRVGGQVDTQYF. The CDR3 DNA sequence: TGTGCCAGCAGTTTATCGAGAGTGGGAGGGCAGGTAGATACGCAGTATTTT.

This chain uses TRBV27 with TRBJ2-2; D not certain. CDR3 size: 14 residues. CDR1 and CDR2 from the germline V gene are MNHEY and SMNVEV (reference sequence). Trimming removed 2 bases from V and 0 bases from J, with 4 bases in between. The CDR3 loop is CASSLGPNTGELFF. CDR3 coding DNA: TGTGCCAGCAGTTTAGGGCCGAACACCGGGGAGCTGTTTTTT.

This clone was picked up one time. This chain links TRBV21-1 with TRBJ2-7; the table's D call of TRBD1 was not tested on the DNA. TRBV21-1 is shown as a pseudogene. The CDR3 is 14 amino acids. The CDR3 DNA reads TGTGCCAGCAGCAAAATGGGGCACTCGGCCGAGCAGTACTTC. Translated, it gives CASSKMGHSAEQYF.

The rearrangement uses TRBV7-3 and TRBJ2-3, with TRBD1 matching over 8 bases. With V trimmed by 5 bases and J by 2 bases, 6 bases remained unmatched. The V gene's germline CDR1 is SGHTA and CDR2 FQGTGA. The CDR3 sequence is 15 residues long. CDR3 loop: CASSPRQGSTDTQYF. Here the CDR3 DNA reads TGTGCCAGCAGCCCTCGACAGGGGTCCACAGATACGCAGTATTTT. The entire variable domain, with the rest obtained from reference TRBV7-3 and TRBJ2-3, is as follows: GAGVSQTPSNKVTEKGKYVELRCDPISGHTALYWYRQSLGQGPEFLIYFQGTGAADDSGLPNDRFFAVRPEGSVSTLKIQRTERGDSAVYLCASSPRQGSTDTQYFGPGTRLTVL.

The chain joins TRBV7-2 to TRBJ2-2; D ambiguous. The CDR3 has 16 amino acids. Germline-derived CDR1 and CDR2 are SGHTA and FQGNSA. Trimming stripped 0 bases from V and 1 base from J, with 9 bases between. CDR3 sequence (DNA): TGTGCCAGCAGCTTAGCTCAATTTTGGAACACCGGGGAGCTGTTTTTT. As protein: CASSLAQFWNTGELFF.

V gene TRBV11-3 combines with J gene TRBJ2-7; D is possibly TRBD2 (5 bases). Deletions cut 5 bases from V and 3 bases from J, with 11 bases between. CDR3 length: 13 amino acids. Per germline, CDR1 SGHNT and CDR2 YENEEA. CDR3 sequence: CASSGGRGYEQYF. The CDR3 DNA reads as TGTGCCAGCAGCGGAGGACGGGGCTACGAGCAGTACTTC.

The chain combines TRBV25-1 with TRBJ1-4, with D possibly TRBD1 on 5 matching bases. Trimming stripped 4 bases from V and 8 bases from J, with 17 bases between. This CDR3 region has 15 residues. CDR1 and CDR2 (germline): MGHDK, SYGVNS. CDR3 region: CASSALGRVQEKLFF. CDR3 sequence (DNA): TGTGCCAGCAGTGCCCTAGGCAGGGTCCAGGAAAAACTGTTTTTT.

The chain is built from TRBV7-3 and TRBJ2-1; 7 bases match TRBD1. CDR1 and CDR2 from the germline V gene are SGHTA and FQGTGA. Trimming took 4 bases from V and 7 from J; bases not matched to a gene: 4. CDR3 length: 13 residues. In nucleotides, the CDR3 is TGTGCCAGCAGCTCGGGACAGACTAATGAGCAGTTCTTC. This encodes CASSSGQTNEQFF.